This entry lists 4 T cell receptor beta chains sequenced from one sample in a study of T cells in Graves' hyperthyroidism and ophthalmopathy. Amplification of TCR beta CDR3 regions used RNA as the template. The HTBI primer set drove a first-round RT-PCR of the TCR CDR3. From the multiplex PCR reads, TCRdb called clonotypes with MiXCR, one entry per CDR3 protein. The data show about 570,000 distinct CDR3 sequences, with 35% to 55% seen just once and about 20% held by the top ten. The sequenced sample consisted of peripheral blood or thyroid tissue (not recorded which). Every receptor here comes from an adult woman with Graves' disease, either hyperthyroidism or ophthalmopathy (not recorded which).

This clonotype was seen many times. This sequence joins TRBV6-5 and TRBJ1-1; D possibly corresponds to TRBD1 (5 bases). Germline-derived CDR1 and CDR2 are MNHEY and SVGAGI. The CDR3 runs to 12 residues. V gave up 5 bases and J gave up 7 bases, with 11 bases separating them. Here the CDR3 DNA reads TGTGCCAGCAGTCACCGGGGACTTGAAGCTTTCTTT. Translation: CASSHRGLEAFF.

The chain employs TRBV7-3 and TRBJ2-5; 10 positions agree with TRBD1. The V gene's germline CDR1 is SGHTA and CDR2 FQGTGA. The CDR3 has 15 residues. The trim removed 2 bases at V and 4 bases at J, leaving 4 bases unmatched. The chain's CDR3 is CASSLRGDRGETQYF. The DNA for the CDR3 is TGTGCCAGCAGCTTACGCGGGGACAGGGGAGAGACCCAGTACTTC. The whole variable domain, filled in from reference TRBV7-3 and TRBJ2-5, reads GAGVSQTPSNKVTEKGKYVELRCDPISGHTALYWYRQSLGQGPEFLIYFQGTGAADDSGLPNDRFFAVRPEGSVSTLKIQRTERGDSAVYLCASSLRGDRGETQYFGPGTRLLVL.

The chain is built from TRBV7-9 and TRBJ2-5; TRBD1 is a possible D gene (6 bases). The germline CDR1 and CDR2 sequences are SEHNR and FQNEAQ (reference sequence). This CDR3 spans 15 amino acids. Trimming pared 8 bases from V and 4 bases from J, leaving 20 bases between. The DNA of the CDR3 is TGTGCCAGCCTCCCCCCGGGACATCCACCAGAGACCCAGTACTTC. Residues: CASLPPGHPPETQYF.

The gene calls are TRBV29-1 and TRBJ2-5; D uncertain. Between the trimmed V and J ends, which lost 3 bases and 3 bases, there was a span of 11 bases. The CDR3 spans 13 residues. CDR1 is SQVTM, CDR2 ANQGSEA, per germline. The CDR3 reads CSVDPRTEETQYF. The CDR3 coding sequence is TGCAGCGTTGACCCCCGGACCGAAGAGACCCAGTACTTC.